This entry is about one TCR beta chain. Germline CDR1 is SGHAT and CDR2 is FQNNGV. This CDR3 is built from 18 residues. Trimming removed 1 base from V and 0 bases from J, with 13 bases in between. Sequencing was performed with immunoSEQ multiplex PCR; in TCRdb, only in-frame clones are kept and a portion is missing. Altogether approximately 440,000 clones are present, about nine tenths being singletons, with the ten largest covering about 0.65%. The sample originates from a study of blood T cell repertoires in COVID-19. For the study at large: The samples span acute and convalescent COVID-19 from the United States, Italy and Spain. The analysed material was cDNA or gDNA that came from T cells, B-cell-depleted T cells, or PBMCs.

Cohorts were determined from participant-reported clinical history. This chain links TRBV11-2 with TRBJ1-6; perhaps TRBD1 as D (6 bases). The clonotype comes from a woman in her late teens or twenties who had recovered from COVID-19. Sample: PBMCs or T cells enriched from blood (not recorded which). The CDR3 reads CASSLGQGHLSYNSPLHF. In DNA, the CDR3 is TGTGCCAGCAGCTTAGGGCAGGGGCACCTCTCCTATAATTCACCCCTCCACTTT.